These 9 T cell receptor beta chains originate from one sample sequenced in a study of regulatory T cells in long-lasting Graves disease. The time point: newly diagnosed GD, antithyroid drugs for less than 3 months. Making the TCR library involved RNA that had been extracted from PBMCs. Construction of the TCR beta libraries employed iRepertoire HTBI primers in conjunction with Arm-PCR of CDR3 regions. TCRdb re-called the multiplex PCR reads with MiXCR, one entry per CDR3 protein. The data contain some 230,000 distinct CDR3 sequences, around 16% of them seen just once; the ten biggest clones take up approximately 20%. This material consisted of peripheral blood mononuclear cells (PBMCs), taken at new diagnosis, from a patient treated with antithyroid drugs. The receptors shown here come from a female donor with Graves disease.

This clonotype was seen many times. The chain links TRBV10-3 to TRBJ2-7, with a possible D match to TRBD1 (6 bases). V was cut by 4 bases and J by 0 bases, with 16 bases left in between. The length of the CDR3 is 16 residues. CDR1 is ENHRY, CDR2 SYGVKD, per germline. CDR3 region: CAISAEGHLSSYEQYF. CDR3 DNA: TGTGCCATCAGTGCTGAGGGACACCTGTCCTCCTACGAGCAGTACTTC.

This clonotype was observed a few times. The chain couples TRBV6-1 to TRBJ2-1; D perhaps matches TRBD2 (5 bases). V dropped 6 bases and J dropped 0 bases, with 15 bases sitting between them. Germline loops: CDR1 MNHNS, CDR2 SASEGT. The CDR3 is made up of 16 amino acids. The chain's CDR3 is CASRGLVASSYNEQFF. CDR3 sequence (DNA): TGTGCCAGCAGGGGTTTAGTAGCGAGCTCCTACAATGAGCAGTTCTTC.

Only a few counts were recorded for this clonotype. This chain connects TRBV29-1 to TRBJ2-7, with unresolved D. V lost 7 bases, J lost 0 bases, and 1 base lay in between. This CDR3 comprises 9 residues. Germline V CDR1 and CDR2: SQVTM, ANQGSEA. The DNA of the CDR3 is TGCAGCGGCTCCTACGAGCAGTACTTC. This gives the protein CSGSYEQYF.

This clonotype was picked up many times. The chain is built from TRBV7-9 and TRBJ2-7; the D gene is possibly TRBD1 (7 bases). Trimming took off 0 bases at V and 3 bases at J, with 9 bases between the two ends. Germline V CDR1 and CDR2: SEHNR, FQNEAQ (reference sequence). The CDR3 runs to 14 residues. This CDR3 is CASSLARDSYEQYF. CDR3 nucleotides: TGTGCCAGCAGCTTAGCGCGGGACAGCTACGAGCAGTACTTC.

This clonotype has a count of ten or more. The CDR3 sequence is CATSGSHSGKSYNEQFF. The CDR3 coding sequence is TGTGCCACCAGTGGCTCCCATAGCGGGAAGTCCTACAATGAGCAGTTCTTC. The gene calls are TRBV24-1 and TRBJ2-1, with TRBD2 identical over 8 bases. The germline gives CDR1 KGHDR, CDR2 SFDVKD. The CDR3 spans 17 residues. Losses at the gene ends were 5 bases for V and 1 base for J; bases not matched to a gene: 9.

This clonotype was counted at least ten times. The chain uses TRBV28 and TRBJ2-7; 8 positions agree with TRBD2. With V trimmed by 2 bases and J by 7 bases, 19 bases remained unmatched. Looked up from germline, CDR1 is MDHEN and CDR2 is SYDVKM. This CDR3 spans 18 amino acids. CDR3 in DNA: TGTGCCAGCAGTTTACTCTTAGGGCCAACGGGAGGGCCGTATGAGCAGTACTTC. Translation: CASSLLLGPTGGPYEQYF.

This clonotype was detected ten times or more. V gene TRBV7-2 combines with J gene TRBJ1-6; D is perhaps TRBD1 (5 bases). The CDR3 has 15 residues. V lost 4 bases to trimming and J lost 6 bases, with 13 bases between them. Looked up from germline, CDR1 is SGHTA and CDR2 is FQGNSA. DNA for the CDR3: TGTGCCAGCAGCTGGTACAGGACACTTAATTCACCCCTCCACTTT. Amino acids: CASSWYRTLNSPLHF.

This clonotype was observed many times. The CDR3 nucleotides read TGTGCCTGGAGGGATGAGGAAGCGGGAGGAGGGGATGAGCAGTTCTTC. This translates into CAWRDEEAGGGDEQFF. V usage is TRBV30 and J usage is TRBJ2-1; 9 bases align to TRBD2. The CDR3 runs 16 residues. Germline V gene sequence: CDR1 GTSNPN, CDR2 SVGIG (reference sequence). V lost 3 bases, J lost 8 bases, and 14 bases stayed unmatched. Looking up the rest from reference TRBV30 and TRBJ2-1 gives the full variable domain: SQTIHQWPATLVQPVGSPLSLECTVEGTSNPNLYWYRQAAGRGLQLLFYSVGIGQISSEVPQNLSASRPQDRQFILSSKKLLLSDSGFYLCAWRDEEAGGGDEQFFGPGTRLTVL.

This clonotype came up many times. The chain links TRBV29-1 to TRBJ2-7; 8 nucleotides agree with TRBD1. V lost 4 bases to trimming and J lost 6 bases; unmatched junction nucleotides: 5. Looked up from germline, CDR1 is SQVTM and CDR2 is ANQGSEA. The CDR3 runs to 12 residues. The CDR3 protein is CSVGQGHGEQYF. DNA for the CDR3: TGCAGCGTTGGACAGGGGCACGGCGAGCAGTACTTC.